A single sample is the source of the 23 T cell receptor beta chains below, sequenced in a study of blood T cell repertoires in COVID-19. TCRdb's copy holds only in-frame clones and misses some; the assay was immunoSEQ multiplex PCR. This table has some 180,000 clones, around 79% appearing once. The sequenced sample was peripheral blood. The source is a woman aged 40 to 49 with COVID-19, enrolled during active disease.

The sample holds one count of this clone. The chain is built from TRBV30 and TRBJ2-3, with 8 bases that match TRBD1. This CDR3 spans 17 amino acids. J was trimmed by 2 bases and V by 0 bases; bases with no gene match: 10. The V gene's germline CDR1 is GTSNPN and CDR2 SVGIG (reference sequence). In DNA, the CDR3 is TGTGCCTGGAGTGTTGGGACAGGCTACCCCCCCACAGATACGCAGTATTTT. It codes for CAWSVGTGYPPTDTQYF.

The chain uses TRBV13 and TRBJ2-1; 11 positions agree with TRBD2. The CDR3 length is 17 residues. CDR1 PRHDT and CDR2 FYEKMQ come from the germline V gene (reference sequence). The J segment lost 4 bases and the V segment lost 5 bases, leaving 10 bases of the junction unmatched. CDR3 amino acids: CASSAMTSGDIYNEQFF. DNA of the CDR3: TGTGCCAGCAGCGCTATGACTAGCGGGGATATTTACAATGAGCAGTTCTTC.

The chain joins TRBV27 to TRBJ2-1; 10 bases line up with TRBD2. V lost 5 bases, J lost 6 bases, and 13 bases stayed unmatched. The CDR3 is 17 residues long. CDR1 is MNHEY and CDR2 is SMNVEV in the germline V gene (reference sequence). The CDR3 DNA follows: TGTGCCAGCAGTCGGCTAGCGGGGGCAGGTGGAGTCAATGAGCAGTTCTTC. Its translation is CASSRLAGAGGVNEQFF.

This clone was detected once. The V gene is TRBV5-4, the J gene TRBJ1-6, with TRBD1 as a possible D gene (5 bases). The CDR3 sequence is 14 residues long. V gave up 1 base and J gave up 8 bases, with 10 bases separating them. Germline V gene lookup returns CDR1 SGHNT and CDR2 YYREEE (reference sequence). CDR3 DNA sequence: TGTGCCAGCAGCTTGCGGGGGGGGGATTCACCCCTCCACTTT. It is translated as CASSLRGGDSPLHF.

The V gene is TRBV7-2, the J gene TRBJ2-3; D ambiguous. The CDR3 covers 13 residues. Germline V gene data show CDR1 as SGHTA and CDR2 as FQGNSA. Deletions cut 10 bases from V and 2 bases from J, with 13 bases between. CDR3 in amino acids: CATRLPPTDTQYF. The CDR3 region has the DNA TGTGCCACCCGACTCCCCCCCACAGATACGCAGTATTTT.

This clone was counted once. The chain couples TRBV3-1 (or the pseudogene TRBV3-2) to TRBJ1-2, with D perhaps TRBD1 (5 bases). This CDR3 spans 15 amino acids. The V end lost 1 base, the J end lost 2 bases, and 11 bases lay between the germline ends. Germline V lookup: CDR1 LGHDT, CDR2 YNNKEL (reference sequence). The CDR3 region has the DNA TGTGCCAGCAGCCAAGTCGAGACAGACAACTATGGCTACACCTTC. Translation gives CASSQVETDNYGYTF.

This clone was detected only a few times. The chain links TRBV6-5 to TRBJ2-2; perhaps TRBD1 as D (5 bases). V dropped 7 bases and J dropped 6 bases, with 9 bases sitting between them. The germline gives CDR1 MNHEY, CDR2 SVGAGI. This CDR3 comprises 12 residues. The DNA for the CDR3 is TGTGCCAGCACCCAGGGCTCCGGGGAGCTGTTTTTT. Residues: CASTQGSGELFF.

The chain recombines TRBV5-3 with TRBJ2-7, with D tentatively TRBD2 (5 bases). TRBV5-3 is an ORF; its function is uncertain. The CDR3 runs to 16 residues. V lost 1 base and J lost 3, with 17 bases in between. The CDR3 DNA reads TGTGCCAGAAGCTTGTTGGCGAGACTCGGGGACTACGAGCAGTACTTC. Translated, it gives CARSLLARLGDYEQYF.

This clone was observed a few times. The J gene is TRBJ2-2, the V gene TRBV11-2, with 8 positions matching TRBD1. CDR3 size: 14 residues. The trim removed 5 bases at V and 7 bases at J, leaving 6 bases unmatched. The germline V gene has CDR1 SGHAT and CDR2 FQNNGV. CDR3 nucleotide sequence: TGTGCCAGCAGCCCCCAGGGGGCGGTCGGGGAGCTGTTTTTT. It codes for CASSPQGAVGELFF.

The chain couples TRBV9 to TRBJ1-2; the match to TRBD1 covers 7 bases. CDR1 and CDR2 from the germline V gene are SGDLS and YYNGEE. Losses at the gene ends were 4 bases for V and 8 bases for J; bases not matched to a gene: 5. There are 12 residues in the CDR3. CDR3 bases: TGTGCCAGCAGCCTATCGGACAGGGGCTACACCTTC. Residues: CASSLSDRGYTF.

Here the CDR3 DNA reads TGTGCCAGCAGCTTACAGGGGGCCGGAAACACCATATATTTT. Its translation: CASSLQGAGNTIYF. The V and J genes are TRBV13 and TRBJ1-3; 8 bases match TRBD1. CDR1 and CDR2 (germline): PRHDT, FYEKMQ (reference sequence). The CDR3 totals 14 residues. Trimming removed 2 bases from V and 4 bases from J; junction bases left unmatched: 1.

This chain uses TRBV5-1 with TRBJ2-2; 9 bases line up with TRBD1. This CDR3 spans 15 amino acids. With 6 bases clipped from V and 6 bases from J, the junction kept 9 bases outside the gene matches. Germline assignment: CDR1 SGHRS and CDR2 YFSETQ. The CDR3 sequence is CASNTGQGFAGELFF. CDR3 DNA: TGCGCCAGCAATACAGGACAGGGGTTTGCCGGGGAGCTGTTTTTT.

The chain links TRBV3-1 (or the pseudogene TRBV3-2) to TRBJ2-3; 10 nucleotides match TRBD2. Germline loops: CDR1 LGHDT, CDR2 YNNKEL (reference sequence). This CDR3 region has 15 residues. V trimming: 4 bases; J trimming: 4 bases; junction bases outside the gene matches: 5. CDR3 residues: CASSPTSGDSDTQYF. The CDR3 nucleotides read TGTGCCAGCAGCCCTACTAGCGGGGACTCAGATACGCAGTATTTT.

The chain links TRBV6-5 to TRBJ2-3; TRBD2 agrees at 11 bases. The CDR3 covers 13 residues. Germline V lookup: CDR1 MNHEY, CDR2 SVGAGI. V shed 8 bases, J shed 4 bases, and the junction held 2 bases outside the gene matches. CDR3 in amino acids: CASRGLAADTQYF. CDR3 DNA sequence: TGTGCCAGCCGGGGACTAGCGGCAGATACGCAGTATTTT.

The V call is TRBV6-1, the J call TRBJ2-7; 7 bases are shared with TRBD1. Per the germline V gene, CDR1 is MNHNS and CDR2 is SASEGT. The length of the CDR3 is 16 residues. Trimming took 0 bases from V and 3 from J; bases not matched to a gene: 8. The CDR3 DNA sequence: TGTGCCAGCAGTGAAGCGTTCGGGCAGGGGGACTACGAGCAGTACTTC. It translates to CASSEAFGQGDYEQYF.

CDR3 nucleotides: TGTGCCAGCAGCTTGGCGAGCGGGAGTGTTATCAATGAGCAGTTCTTC. This gives the protein CASSLASGSVINEQFF. The rearrangement uses TRBV7-2 and TRBJ2-1, with 8 bases that match TRBD2. V was clipped by 3 bases and J by 6 bases; unmatched bases: 10. CDR1 is SGHTA and CDR2 is FQGNSA in the germline V gene. CDR3 length equals 16 residues.

This clone was counted once. This chain connects TRBV5-1 to TRBJ2-7, with a tentative D call TRBD1 (5 bases). V shed 2 bases and J shed 1 base, with 7 bases lying between them. This CDR3 is built from 13 residues. CDR1 and CDR2 (germline): SGHRS, YFSETQ. The CDR3, as DNA: TGCGCCAGCAGCTTCCAGGGATCCTACGAGCAGTACTTC. It specifies CASSFQGSYEQYF. Filled out from reference TRBV5-1 and TRBJ2-7, the complete variable domain reads KAGVTQTPRYLIKTRGQQVTLSCSPISGHRSVSWYQQTPGQGLQFLFEYFSETQRNKGNFPGRFSGRQFSNSRSEMNVSTLELGDSALYLCASSFQGSYEQYFGPGTRLTVT.

The chain couples TRBV27 to TRBJ2-3, with 9 bases fitting TRBD2. Germline CDR1 MNHEY, CDR2 SMNVEV (reference sequence). The CDR3 contains 14 residues. The J segment lost 4 bases and the V segment lost 5 bases, leaving 4 bases of the junction unmatched. The CDR3, as DNA: TGTGCCAGCAGTGTAGCGGGAGAAGCAGATACGCAGTATTTT. Translated: CASSVAGEADTQYF.

V and J are TRBV2 and TRBJ1-3, with TRBD1 matching 8 bases. J lost 2 bases, V lost 8 bases, and 5 bases had no gene match. In germline, CDR1 is SNHLY, CDR2 FYNNEI. This CDR3 has 14 residues. Here the CDR3 DNA reads TGTGCCAGCGGACGGACAGGGACTGGAAACACCATATATTTT. Protein product: CASGRTGTGNTIYF.

Details on this clone: This clone may be a read error of a much larger clone one base away. Other DNA variants within this sample encode the same CDR3. V usage is TRBV4-3 and J usage is TRBJ2-7, with 10 bases that match TRBD1. Germline V gene data show CDR1 as LGHNA and CDR2 as YSLEER. V was clipped by 3 bases and J by 2 bases; unmatched bases: 7. The CDR3 is 16 amino acids. CDR3 coding DNA: TGCGCCAGCAGCCATTCCGGGACAGGGGAAACCTACGAGCAGTACTTC. Protein product: CASSHSGTGETYEQYF.

The J gene is TRBJ1-5, the V gene TRBV27; no firm D call. Germline values: CDR1 MNHEY, CDR2 SMNVEV (reference sequence). V was shortened by 4 bases and J by 5 bases, with 12 bases between the two germline ends. This CDR3 comprises 14 residues. The CDR3 DNA reads TGTGCCAGCAGTTGGGGTGGGAGTCATCAGCCCCAGCATTTT. Its protein is CASSWGGSHQPQHF.

V gene TRBV5-1 combines with J gene TRBJ2-1; tentatively, D is TRBD2 (6 bases). Germline CDR1 SGHRS, CDR2 YFSETQ. The length of the CDR3 is 19 residues. Trimming took 0 bases from V and 0 from J, leaving 19 bases between them. CDR3 sequence: CASSLAGRDSFFSYNEQFF. The DNA for the CDR3 is TGCGCCAGCAGCTTGGCGGGTAGGGACTCTTTCTTCTCCTACAATGAGCAGTTCTTC.

The V and J genes are TRBV5-1 and TRBJ1-4, with 8 nucleotides matching TRBD1. The CDR3 has 16 residues. The junction had 9 bases not matched to a gene; V was cut back by 4 bases and J by 4 bases. Germline lookup yields CDR1 SGHRS and CDR2 YFSETQ. The CDR3 spells CASSPTPDRGNEKLFF. In nucleotides, the CDR3 is TGCGCCAGCAGCCCGACGCCAGACAGGGGTAATGAAAAACTGTTTTTT.